This T cell receptor (beta chain) was captured by sequencing in a study of cytomegalovirus exposure and HLA in healthy donors. Overall study context: From HLA-typed donors, an early data release held about 85 million unique TCRs.

Study results and caveats: A later examination showed that TCR association rates differed by HLA locus, with DRB1 most and HLA-C fewest. Most TCR beta V segments were productive about 87% or about 30% of the time in an earlier analysis.

Donors consisted of healthy bone marrow donors. The CDR3 has 12 residues. The germline V gene encodes CDR1 MNHNS and CDR2 SASEGT. PCR involved 60 Vbeta and 13 Jbeta primers. Here immunoSEQ multiplex PCR was the method, and the copy in TCRdb shows in-frame clones only, minus some. The table has roughly 120,000 clones, 80% seen once. Remarks on this clone: Its antigen is undetermined.

The clonotype was recovered from a woman between 55 and 75 years old in good health and CMV-seropositive. J is TRBJ2-5 and V is TRBV6-1; no firm D call. TRBJ2-7 explains the end of the DNA better; the J call may be wrong. The sequenced sample was PBMCs. The CDR3 DNA follows: TGTGCCAGCAGTCACGGTAGCTACGAGCAGTACTTC. Its protein product is CASSHGSYEQYF.